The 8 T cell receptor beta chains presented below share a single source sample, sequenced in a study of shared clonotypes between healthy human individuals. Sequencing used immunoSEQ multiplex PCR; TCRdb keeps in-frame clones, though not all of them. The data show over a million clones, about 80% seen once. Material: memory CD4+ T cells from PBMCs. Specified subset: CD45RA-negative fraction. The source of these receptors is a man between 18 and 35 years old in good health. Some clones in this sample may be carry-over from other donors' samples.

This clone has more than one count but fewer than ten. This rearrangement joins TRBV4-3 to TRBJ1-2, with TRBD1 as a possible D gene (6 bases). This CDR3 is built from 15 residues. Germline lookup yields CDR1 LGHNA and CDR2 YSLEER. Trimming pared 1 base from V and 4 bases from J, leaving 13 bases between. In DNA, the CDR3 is TGCGCCAGCAGCCAAGGGGGGGCAGGGGCCTATGGCTACACCTTC. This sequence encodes CASSQGGAGAYGYTF.

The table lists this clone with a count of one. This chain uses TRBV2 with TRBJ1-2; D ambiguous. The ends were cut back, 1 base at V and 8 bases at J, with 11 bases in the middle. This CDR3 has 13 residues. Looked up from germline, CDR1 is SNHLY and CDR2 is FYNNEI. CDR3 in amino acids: CASSEGTVGGYTF. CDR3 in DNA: TGTGCCAGCAGTGAAGGGACGGTGGGGGGCTACACCTTC.

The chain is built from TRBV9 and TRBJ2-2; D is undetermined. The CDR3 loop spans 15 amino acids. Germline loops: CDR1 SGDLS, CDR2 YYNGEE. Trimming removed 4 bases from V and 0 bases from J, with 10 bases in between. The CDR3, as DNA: TGTGCCAGCAGCCAGAGAGTCCCGAACACCGGGGAGCTGTTTTTT. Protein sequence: CASSQRVPNTGELFF.

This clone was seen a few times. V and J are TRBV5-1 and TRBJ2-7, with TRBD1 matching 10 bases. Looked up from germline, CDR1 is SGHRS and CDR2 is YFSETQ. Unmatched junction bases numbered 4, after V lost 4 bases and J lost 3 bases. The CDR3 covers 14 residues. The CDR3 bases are TGCGCCAGCAGCCCGGGGACAGGGGTCTACGAGCAGTACTTC. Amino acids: CASSPGTGVYEQYF.

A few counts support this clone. The chain's CDR3 is CASSPPGQGRETQYF. The CDR3 DNA reads as TGTGCCAGTAGCCCACCGGGACAGGGGAGAGAGACCCAGTACTTC. The genes are TRBV19 and TRBJ2-5; 10 bases agree with TRBD1. The CDR3 loop spans 15 amino acids. CDR1 and CDR2 (germline): LNHDA, SQIVND (reference sequence). J lost 4 bases, V lost 6 bases, and 8 bases had no gene match.

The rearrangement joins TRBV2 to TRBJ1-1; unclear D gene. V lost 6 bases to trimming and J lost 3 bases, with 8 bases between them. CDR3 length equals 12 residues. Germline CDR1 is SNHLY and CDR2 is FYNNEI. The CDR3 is CASSYYDTEAFF. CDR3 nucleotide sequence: TGTGCCAGCAGCTATTACGACACTGAAGCTTTCTTT.

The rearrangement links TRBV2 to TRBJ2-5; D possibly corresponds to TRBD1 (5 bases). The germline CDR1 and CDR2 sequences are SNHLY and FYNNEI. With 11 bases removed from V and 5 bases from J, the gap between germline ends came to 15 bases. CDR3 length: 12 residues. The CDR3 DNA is TGTGCCGTTAGGGGCAGGGCGGAGACCCAGTACTTC. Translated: CAVRGRAETQYF.

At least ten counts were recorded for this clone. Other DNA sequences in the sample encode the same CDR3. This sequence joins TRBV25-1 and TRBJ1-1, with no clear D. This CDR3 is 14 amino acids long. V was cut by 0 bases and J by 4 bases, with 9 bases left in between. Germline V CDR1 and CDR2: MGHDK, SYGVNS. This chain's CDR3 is CASSEYQEGTEAFF. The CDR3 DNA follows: TGTGCCAGCAGTGAATATCAGGAGGGCACTGAAGCTTTCTTT.